This T cell receptor beta chain was documented in a study of T cells in Graves' hyperthyroidism and ophthalmopathy. Broader study findings: Blood samples included most of the expanded thyroid clonotypes exceeding 0.001. Separating ophthalmopathy from stable hyperthyroidism was achieved by a 13 V-J model.

The investigators amplified TCR beta CDR3 regions from RNA transcripts. Carried out on the TCR CDR3, a first-round RT-PCR used the HTBI primer set. TCRdb re-derived calls from the multiplex PCR reads in MiXCR, one entry per CDR3 protein. Of approximately 610,000 distinct CDR3 sequences listed, approximately 16% are singletons. With 5 bases clipped from V and 5 bases from J, the junction kept 10 bases outside the gene matches. The CDR3 is made up of 15 amino acids. The sample holds many counts of this clonotype. As yet, its antigen is unknown. The sample consisted of blood. The receptor comes from a woman under 30 with Graves' hyperthyroidism. The chain is built from TRBV12-3 or TRBV12-4 and TRBJ2-7, with 9 bases fitting TRBD2. The CDR3 nucleotides are TGTGCCAGCAGTCCGTCGTCGAGCGGGGGGCACGAGCAGTACTTC. Amino acid sequence: CASSPSSSGGHEQYF.